Shown below are 2 T cell receptor beta chains from a single sample sequenced in a study of cytomegalovirus exposure and HLA in healthy donors. Primers included in the PCR were 60 Vbeta and 13 Jbeta primers. The protocol was immunoSEQ multiplex PCR, while the TCRdb copy is restricted to in-frame clones and leaves out a portion. Its clone listing holds roughly 200,000 clones. The sequenced material came from PBMCs. The origin of the receptors is a girl aged 2 to 9 in good health and CMV-seropositive.

The chain combines TRBV7-2 with TRBJ2-1, with D perhaps matching TRBD2 (6 bases). This CDR3 is 13 amino acids long. With 2 bases removed from V and 7 bases from J, the gap between germline ends came to 9 bases. The germline V gene has CDR1 SGHTA and CDR2 FQGNSA. CDR3 protein: CASSLIGRNEQFF. DNA of the CDR3: TGTGCCAGCAGCTTAATCGGGAGAAATGAGCAGTTCTTC.

The rearrangement joins TRBV4-1 to TRBJ2-6; D ambiguous. Trimming removed 0 bases at V and 0 bases at J, with 9 bases between. CDR3 length equals 17 residues. Per the germline V gene, CDR1 is MGHRA and CDR2 is YSYEKL. The CDR3 region has the DNA TGCGCCAGCAGCCAAGAACGGCGGAGCTCTGGGGCCAACGTCCTGACTTTC. This translates into CASSQERRSSGANVLTF.